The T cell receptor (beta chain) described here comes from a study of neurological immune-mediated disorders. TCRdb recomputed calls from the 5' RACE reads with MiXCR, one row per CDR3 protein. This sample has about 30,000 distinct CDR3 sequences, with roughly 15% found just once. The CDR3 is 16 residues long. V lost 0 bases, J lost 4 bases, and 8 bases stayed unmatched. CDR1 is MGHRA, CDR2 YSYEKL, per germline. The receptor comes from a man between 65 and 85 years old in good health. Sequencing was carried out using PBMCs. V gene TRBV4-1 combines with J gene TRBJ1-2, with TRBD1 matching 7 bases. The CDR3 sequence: CASSQERDSSSYGYTF. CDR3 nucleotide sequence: TGCGCCAGCAGCCAAGAAAGGGACAGCTCTTCCTATGGCTACACCTTC.